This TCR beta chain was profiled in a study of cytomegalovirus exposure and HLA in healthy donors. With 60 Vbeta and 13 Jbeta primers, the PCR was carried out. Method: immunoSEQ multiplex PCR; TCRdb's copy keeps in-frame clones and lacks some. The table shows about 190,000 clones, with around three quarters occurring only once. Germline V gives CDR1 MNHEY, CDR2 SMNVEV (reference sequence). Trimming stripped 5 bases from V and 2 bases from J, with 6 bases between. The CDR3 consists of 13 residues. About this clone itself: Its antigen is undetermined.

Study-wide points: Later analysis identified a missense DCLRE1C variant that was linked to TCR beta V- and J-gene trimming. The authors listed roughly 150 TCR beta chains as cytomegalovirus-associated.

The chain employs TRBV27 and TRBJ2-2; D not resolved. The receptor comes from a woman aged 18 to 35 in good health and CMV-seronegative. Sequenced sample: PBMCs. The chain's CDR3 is CASSPFNTGELFF. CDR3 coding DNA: TGTGCCAGCAGTCCCTTTAACACCGGGGAGCTGTTTTTT.